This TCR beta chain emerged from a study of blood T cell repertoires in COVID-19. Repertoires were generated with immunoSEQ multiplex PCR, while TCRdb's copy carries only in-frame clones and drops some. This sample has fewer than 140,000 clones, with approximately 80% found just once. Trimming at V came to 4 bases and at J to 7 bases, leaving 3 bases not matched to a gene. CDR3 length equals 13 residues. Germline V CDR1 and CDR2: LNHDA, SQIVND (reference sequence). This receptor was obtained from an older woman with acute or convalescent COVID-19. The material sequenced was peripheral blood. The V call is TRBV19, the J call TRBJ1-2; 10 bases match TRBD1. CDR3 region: CASSRGQGSGYTF. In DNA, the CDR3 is TGTGCCAGTAGTAGGGGACAGGGGTCTGGCTACACCTTC.